This T cell receptor (beta chain) is drawn from a study of T cell changes during pregnancy in multiple sclerosis. The CDR3 is 15 amino acids. Between the trimmed V and J ends, which lost 2 bases and 2 bases, there was a span of 10 bases. Germline V gene sequence: CDR1 MNHEY, CDR2 SVGAGI. This clone has only one observation. The data were produced by immunoSEQ multiplex PCR, yet TCRdb's version contains in-frame clones alone and is incomplete. The data hold approximately 84,000 clones, with about 94% observed a single time. The J gene is TRBJ2-1, the V gene TRBV6-5; D is perhaps TRBD2 (6 bases). Sequenced material: peripheral blood, taken in the second trimester of pregnancy. The origin of this receptor is a female donor in good health, enrolled as a control in a pregnancy study. The CDR3 is CASSYDPGAYNEQFF. CDR3 nucleotides: TGTGCCAGCAGTTACGATCCGGGAGCCTACAATGAGCAGTTCTTC.